The source of this TCR beta chain is a study of OX40 agonist ivuxolimab in advanced cancers. Regarding the study in general: Ivuxolimab was a fully human IgG2 agonistic monoclonal antibody targeting the costimulatory receptor OX40 (CD134). Among the approximately 50 dose-escalation patients, roughly 20 had hepatocellular carcinoma, approximately 15 melanoma, 9 renal cell carcinoma and 9 head and neck cancer. In the dose-escalation cohort, more than 75% of patients were male, and the mean age was approximately 60 years, with a range of about 20 to 90. Intravenous ivuxolimab was administered to patients every 2 weeks at six dose levels: 0.01, 0.1, 0.3, 1.5, 3 and 10 mg/kg. Patients were allowed to have had prior anti-PD-1, anti-PD-L1 or anti-CTLA-4 therapy, and roughly 40% of the dose-escalation patients had previously received checkpoint inhibitors. Partial responses occurred in three dose-escalation patients: two with cutaneous melanoma and one with hepatocellular carcinoma. Peripheral TCRbeta sequencing aimed to test whether ivuxolimab altered TCR sequence diversity and caused clonal T-cell expansion. The paper covers the monotherapy dose-escalation part of the phase I ivuxolimab trial, which included N = 52 patients. Results and caveats for the whole study, not just this receptor: Partial responders in the 0.1-3.0 mg/kg groups had among the lowest normalized peripheral clonal expansion, especially among CD8+ T cells. At doses of 0.1 to 3.0 mg/kg, clonal expansion of both CD4+ and CD8+ T cells in blood was seen between baseline and week 6. After ivuxolimab, expanded clones were on average more numerous among CD8+ T cells than among CD4+ T cells. Low levels of normalized T-cell clonal expansion were also seen in some patients who did not respond. The antigen specificity of the clonally expanded peripheral T cells was not determined.

The CDR3 covers 15 residues, taking in both the cysteine and the phenylalanine. The sequence is cut down to CDR3 DNA, 45 bases in frame from base 1. CDR1 and CDR2 were assigned from the germline V gene (reference sequence) as MNHEY and SMNVEV. V loses 6 bases at its end and J loses 7 bases; junction bases beyond the gene matches: 10. Genomic DNA was extracted from sorted cells for sequencing of the TCRbeta CDR3 region. TCRbeta CDR3 regions were sequenced using the immunoSEQ Assay. What TCRdb holds here is the immuneACCESS table cut down to in-frame rearrangements. Part of the clones is not present; checked against another copy, under half of the missing clones reflect an unresolved V gene, and the others are unexplained. Present in this sample are about 88,000 clones, around nine tenths of which were seen just once. About 1.5% of the sample is taken by the ten largest. Patients with autoimmune disease history or receiving systemic immunosuppression were excluded from the trial. Peripheral blood for TCR sequencing was collected from all dose cohorts at baseline, on cycle 4 day 1, and on cycle 7 day 1. Samples were obtained from an open-label, multicenter, first-in-human phase I dose-escalation trial of ivuxolimab. Adults with locally advanced or metastatic head and neck squamous cell, hepatocellular, melanoma or renal cell carcinoma were enrolled in the trial. Before TCR sequencing, CD4+ T cells and CD8+ T cells were sorted from peripheral blood as separate populations.

As to this clone: What antigen it recognizes has not been identified. One base away there is no much larger clone; base qualities are not given.

This receptor was taken from an adult with an advanced solid tumor such as melanoma, head and neck, liver or kidney cancer. The starting material was CD4+ or CD8+ T cells sorted from blood, obtained in a trial of the OX40 agonist ivuxolimab. The V and J genes are TRBV27 and TRBJ2-1; 9 central nucleotides agree with TRBD2. The nucleotide sequence is TGTGCCAGCAGCCCCCAGCGGGGGGTGAAAAATGAGCAGTTCTTC. Translated, this gives CASSPQRGVKNEQFF.